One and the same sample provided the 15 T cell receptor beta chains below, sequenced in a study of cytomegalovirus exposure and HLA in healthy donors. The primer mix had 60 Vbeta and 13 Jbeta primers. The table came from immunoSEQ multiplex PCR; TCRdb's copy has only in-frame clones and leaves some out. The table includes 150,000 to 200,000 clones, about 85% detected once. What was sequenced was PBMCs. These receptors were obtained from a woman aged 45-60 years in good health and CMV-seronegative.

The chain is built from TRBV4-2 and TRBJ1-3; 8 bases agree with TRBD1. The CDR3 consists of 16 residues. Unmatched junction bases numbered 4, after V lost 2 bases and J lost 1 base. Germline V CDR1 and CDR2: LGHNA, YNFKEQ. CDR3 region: CASSQSRQGSGNTIYF. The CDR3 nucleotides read TGTGCCAGCAGCCAATCTCGACAGGGGTCTGGAAACACCATATATTTT.

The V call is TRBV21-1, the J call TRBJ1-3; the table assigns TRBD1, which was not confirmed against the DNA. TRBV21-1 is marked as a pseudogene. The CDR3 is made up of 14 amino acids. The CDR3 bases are TGTGCCAGCGACACAGGGGGTAGCGGAAACACCATATATTTT. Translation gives CASDTGGSGNTIYF.

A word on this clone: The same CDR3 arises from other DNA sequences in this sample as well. CDR3 in amino acids: CASSIGGNTEAFF. The CDR3 DNA follows: TGTGCCAGTAGTATTGGAGGGAACACTGAAGCTTTCTTT. The chain has TRBV19 and TRBJ1-1; D remains unclear. In germline, CDR1 is LNHDA, CDR2 SQIVND (reference sequence). This CDR3 region has 13 residues. V dropped 3 bases and J dropped 1 base, with 6 bases sitting between them.

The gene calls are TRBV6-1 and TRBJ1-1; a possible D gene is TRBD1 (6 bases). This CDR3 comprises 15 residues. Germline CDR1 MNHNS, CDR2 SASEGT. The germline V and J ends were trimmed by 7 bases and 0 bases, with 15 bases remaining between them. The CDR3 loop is CASTQRGFMNTEAFF. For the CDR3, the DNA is TGTGCCAGCACTCAAAGGGGGTTTATGAACACTGAAGCTTTCTTT.

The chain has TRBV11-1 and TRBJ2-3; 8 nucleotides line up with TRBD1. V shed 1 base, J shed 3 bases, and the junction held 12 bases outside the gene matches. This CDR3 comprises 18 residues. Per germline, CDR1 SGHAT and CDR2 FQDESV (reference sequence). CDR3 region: CASSLVKSDRVRTDTQYF. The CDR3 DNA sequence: TGTGCCAGCAGCTTAGTAAAGTCGGACAGGGTGAGGACAGATACGCAGTATTTT.

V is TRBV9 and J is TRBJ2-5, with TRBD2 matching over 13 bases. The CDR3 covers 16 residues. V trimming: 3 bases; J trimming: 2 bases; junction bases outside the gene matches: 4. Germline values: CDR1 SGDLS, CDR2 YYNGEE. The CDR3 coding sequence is TGTGCCAGCAGCGGACGGACTAGCGGGGGTCAAGAGACCCAGTACTTC. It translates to CASSGRTSGGQETQYF.

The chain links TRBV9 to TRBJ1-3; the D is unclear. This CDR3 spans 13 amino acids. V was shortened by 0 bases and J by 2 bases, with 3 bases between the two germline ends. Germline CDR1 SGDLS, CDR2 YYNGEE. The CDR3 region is CASSVAPGNTIYF. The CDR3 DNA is TGTGCCAGCAGCGTAGCTCCTGGAAACACCATATATTTT.

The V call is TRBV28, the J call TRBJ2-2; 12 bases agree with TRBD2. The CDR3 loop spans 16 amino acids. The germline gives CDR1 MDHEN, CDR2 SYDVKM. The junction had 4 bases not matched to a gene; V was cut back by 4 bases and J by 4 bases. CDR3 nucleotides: TGTGCCAGCAGTTCCACACTAGCGGGAGGCACCGGGGAGCTGTTTTTT. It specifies CASSSTLAGGTGELFF. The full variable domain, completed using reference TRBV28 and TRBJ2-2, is DVKVTQSSRYLVKRTGEKVFLECVQDMDHENMFWYRQDPGLGLRLIYFSYDVKMKEKGDIPEGYSVSREKKERFSLILESASTNQTSMYLCASSSTLAGGTGELFFGEGSRLTVL.

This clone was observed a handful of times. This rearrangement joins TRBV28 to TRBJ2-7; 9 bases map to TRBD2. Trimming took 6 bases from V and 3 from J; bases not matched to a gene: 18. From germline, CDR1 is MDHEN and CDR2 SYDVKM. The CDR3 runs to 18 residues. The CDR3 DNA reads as TGTGCCAGCAGCGAGGGACTAGCTATCGGGGAAATGGACTACGAGCAGTACTTC. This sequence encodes CASSEGLAIGEMDYEQYF.

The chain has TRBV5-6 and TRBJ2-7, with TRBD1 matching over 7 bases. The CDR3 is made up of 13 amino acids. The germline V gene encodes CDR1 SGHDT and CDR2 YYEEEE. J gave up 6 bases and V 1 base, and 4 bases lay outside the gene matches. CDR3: CASSLPQGCEQYF. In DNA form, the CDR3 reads TGTGCCAGCAGCTTGCCACAGGGGTGCGAGCAGTACTTC.

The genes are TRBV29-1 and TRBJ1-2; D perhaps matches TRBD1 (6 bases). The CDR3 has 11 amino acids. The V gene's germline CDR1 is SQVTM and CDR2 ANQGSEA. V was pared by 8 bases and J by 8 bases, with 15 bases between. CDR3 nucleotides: TGCAGCTCTCATGGGGGCTGGGGCTACACCTTC. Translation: CSSHGGWGYTF. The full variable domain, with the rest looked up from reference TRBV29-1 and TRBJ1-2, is SAVISQKPSRDICQRGTSLTIQCQVDSQVTMMFWYRQQPGQSLTLIATANQGSEATYESGFVIDKFPISRPNLTFSTLTVSNMSPEDSSIYLCSSHGGWGYTFGSGTRLTVV.

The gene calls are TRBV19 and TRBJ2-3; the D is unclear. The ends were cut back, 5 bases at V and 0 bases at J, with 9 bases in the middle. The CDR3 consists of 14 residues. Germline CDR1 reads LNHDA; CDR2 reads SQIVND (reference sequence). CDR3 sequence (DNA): TGTGCCAGTAGTCAGACACCTAGCACAGATACGCAGTATTTT. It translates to CASSQTPSTDTQYF. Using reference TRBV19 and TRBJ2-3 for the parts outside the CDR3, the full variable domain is DGGITQSPKYLFRKEGQNVTLSCEQNLNHDAMYWYRQDPGQGLRLIYYSQIVNDFQKGDIAEGYSVSREKKESFPLTVTSAQKNPTAFYLCASSQTPSTDTQYFGPGTRLTVL.

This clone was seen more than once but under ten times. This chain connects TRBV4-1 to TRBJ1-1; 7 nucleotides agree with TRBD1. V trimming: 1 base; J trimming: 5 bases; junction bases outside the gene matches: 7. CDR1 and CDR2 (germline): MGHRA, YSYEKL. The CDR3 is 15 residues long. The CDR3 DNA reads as TGCGCCAGCAGCCAAGTATCTACAGGGGTAACTGAAGCTTTCTTT. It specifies CASSQVSTGVTEAFF.

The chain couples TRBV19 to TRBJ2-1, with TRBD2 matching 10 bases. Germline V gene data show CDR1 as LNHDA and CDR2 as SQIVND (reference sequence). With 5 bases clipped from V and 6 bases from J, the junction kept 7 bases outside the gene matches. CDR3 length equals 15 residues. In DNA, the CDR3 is TGTGCCAGTAGTCCACTAGCGGGGTCGGGCAATGAGCAGTTCTTC. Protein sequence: CASSPLAGSGNEQFF. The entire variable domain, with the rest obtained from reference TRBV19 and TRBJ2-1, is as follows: DGGITQSPKYLFRKEGQNVTLSCEQNLNHDAMYWYRQDPGQGLRLIYYSQIVNDFQKGDIAEGYSVSREKKESFPLTVTSAQKNPTAFYLCASSPLAGSGNEQFFGPGTRLTVL.

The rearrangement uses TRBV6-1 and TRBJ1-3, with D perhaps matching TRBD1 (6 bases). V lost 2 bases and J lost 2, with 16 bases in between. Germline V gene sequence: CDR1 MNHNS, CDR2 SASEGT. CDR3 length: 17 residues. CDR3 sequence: CASSELAGRGAGNTIYF. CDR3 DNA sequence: TGTGCCAGCAGTGAATTAGCGGGCAGGGGCGCTGGAAACACCATATATTTT.